The sequence of this T cell receptor (beta chain) was determined in a study of blood T cell repertoires in COVID-19. The wider study: Some COVID-19 samples were acute and others convalescent; all came from the United States, Italy and Spain. Nucleic acid was either cDNA or gDNA, and it came from T cells, B-cell-depleted T cells, or PBMCs.

Seattle patients were enrolled while actively infected and followed longitudinally. The germline gives CDR1 SNHLY, CDR2 FYNNEI. The CDR3 is 14 amino acids. The V gene lost 8 bases and the J gene lost 4 bases, with 17 bases spanning the gap. Original methodology: Amplification from reference gene primers served as the basis for estimated nucleated cell counts. Produced via immunoSEQ multiplex PCR; TCRdb's table is partial and in-frame only. That table gives V, J and clone size, and the DNA gave D and trimming. The sample shows a few hundred thousand clones, approximately 89% of them seen only once. The sample was peripheral blood. The chain joins TRBV2 to TRBJ1-2; TRBD1 is a possible D gene (6 bases). The clonotype was recovered from a woman aged 25 to 39 with COVID-19, enrolled during active disease. For the CDR3, the DNA is TGTGCCAGCGGCCAAGCGGACAGAATCTATGGCTACACCTTC. It is translated as CASGQADRIYGYTF.